This TCR beta chain stems from a study of cytomegalovirus exposure and HLA in healthy donors. Study results and caveats: Immune exposure data for these donors was limited to CMV serostatus.

Primers included in the PCR were 60 Vbeta and 13 Jbeta primers. The table came from immunoSEQ multiplex PCR; TCRdb's copy has only in-frame clones and leaves some out. Of about 98,000 clones listed, about 81% are singletons. CDR3 size: 15 residues. In germline, CDR1 is SSHAT, CDR2 FNYEAQ (reference sequence). The ends lost 5 bases at V and 8 bases at J; junction bases unmatched: 4. With regard to this clone: Its target is unknown.

The clonotype originates from a man in his forties or fifties in good health and CMV-seronegative. The sample consisted of PBMCs. J is TRBJ2-1 and V is TRBV7-7, with 15 bases that match TRBD2. CDR3 bases: TGTGCCAGCAGCCGGGGACTAGCGGGGGGAGATGAGCAGTTCTTC. Protein product: CASSRGLAGGDEQFF.